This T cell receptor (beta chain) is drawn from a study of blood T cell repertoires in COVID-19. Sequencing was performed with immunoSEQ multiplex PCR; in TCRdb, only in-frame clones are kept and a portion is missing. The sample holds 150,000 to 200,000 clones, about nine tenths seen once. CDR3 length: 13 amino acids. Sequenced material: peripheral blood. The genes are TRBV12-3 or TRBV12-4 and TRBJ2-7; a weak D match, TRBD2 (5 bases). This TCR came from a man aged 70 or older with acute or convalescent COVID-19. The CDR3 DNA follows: TGTGCTATCACCCCCCTTAGCGAATACGAGCAGTACTTC. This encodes CAITPLSEYEQYF.